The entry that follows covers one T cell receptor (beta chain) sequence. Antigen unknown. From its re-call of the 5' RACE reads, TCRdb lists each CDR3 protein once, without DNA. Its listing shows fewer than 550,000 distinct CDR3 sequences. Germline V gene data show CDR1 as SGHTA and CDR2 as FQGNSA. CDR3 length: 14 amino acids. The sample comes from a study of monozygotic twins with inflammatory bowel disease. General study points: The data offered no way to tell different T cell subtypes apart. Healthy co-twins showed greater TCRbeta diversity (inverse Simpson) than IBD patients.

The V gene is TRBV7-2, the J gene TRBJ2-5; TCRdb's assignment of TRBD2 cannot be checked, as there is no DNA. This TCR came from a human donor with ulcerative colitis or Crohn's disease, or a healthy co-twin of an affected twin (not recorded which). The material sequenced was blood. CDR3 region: CASHRGAGQETQYF.